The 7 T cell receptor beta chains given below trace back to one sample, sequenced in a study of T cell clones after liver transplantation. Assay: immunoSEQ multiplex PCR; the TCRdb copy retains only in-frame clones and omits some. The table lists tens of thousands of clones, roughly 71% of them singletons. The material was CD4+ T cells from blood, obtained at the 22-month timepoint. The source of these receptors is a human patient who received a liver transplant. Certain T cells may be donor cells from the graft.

The CDR3 DNA reads TGTGCCAGCAGCTTAGGACCCGGGACACCTAACTACGAGCAGTACTTC. Its translation is CASSLGPGTPNYEQYF. This rearrangement joins TRBV7-2 to TRBJ2-7; D possibly corresponds to TRBD1 (6 bases). CDR3 length equals 16 residues. The germline V gene encodes CDR1 SGHTA and CDR2 FQGNSA. The V gene lost 1 base and the J gene lost 3 bases, with 16 bases spanning the gap.

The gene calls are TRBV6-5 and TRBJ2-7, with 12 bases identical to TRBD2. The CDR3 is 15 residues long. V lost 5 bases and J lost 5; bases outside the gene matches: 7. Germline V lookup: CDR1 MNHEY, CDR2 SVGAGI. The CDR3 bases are TGTGCCAGCAGTGGATGGACTAGCGGGGACAACGAGCAGTACTTC. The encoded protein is CASSGWTSGDNEQYF.

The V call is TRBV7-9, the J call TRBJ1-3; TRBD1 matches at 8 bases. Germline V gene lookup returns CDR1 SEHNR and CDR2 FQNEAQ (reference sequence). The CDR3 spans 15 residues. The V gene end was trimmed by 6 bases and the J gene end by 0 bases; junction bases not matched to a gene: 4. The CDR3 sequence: CASRQTGGSGNTIYF. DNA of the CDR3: TGTGCCAGCAGACAAACAGGGGGCTCTGGAAACACCATATATTTT.

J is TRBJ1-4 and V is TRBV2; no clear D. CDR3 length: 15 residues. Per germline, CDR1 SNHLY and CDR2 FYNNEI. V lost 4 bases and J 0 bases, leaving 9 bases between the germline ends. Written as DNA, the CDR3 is TGTGCCAGCAGTGTAGTGCGTTCAACTAATGAAAAACTGTTTTTT. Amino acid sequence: CASSVVRSTNEKLFF. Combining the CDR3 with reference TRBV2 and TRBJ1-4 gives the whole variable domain EPEVTQTPSHQVTQMGQEVILRCVPISNHLYFYWYRQILGQKVEFLVSFYNNEISEKSEIFDDQFSVERPDGSNFTLKIRSTKLEDSAMYFCASSVVRSTNEKLFFGSGTQLSVL.

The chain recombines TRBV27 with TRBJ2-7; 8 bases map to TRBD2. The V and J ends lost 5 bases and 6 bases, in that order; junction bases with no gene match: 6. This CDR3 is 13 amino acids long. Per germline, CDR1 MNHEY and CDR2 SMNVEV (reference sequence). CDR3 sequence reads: CASSRAGAVEQYF. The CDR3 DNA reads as TGTGCCAGCAGTCGAGCGGGGGCGGTCGAGCAGTACTTC.

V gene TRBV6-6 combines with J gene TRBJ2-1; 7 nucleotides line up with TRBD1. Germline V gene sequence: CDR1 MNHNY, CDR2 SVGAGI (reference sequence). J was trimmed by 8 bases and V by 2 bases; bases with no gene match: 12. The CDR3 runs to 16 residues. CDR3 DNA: TGTGCCAGCAGTTACGGGACGAGGGGGCGGATCGATGAGCAGTTCTTC. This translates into CASSYGTRGRIDEQFF.

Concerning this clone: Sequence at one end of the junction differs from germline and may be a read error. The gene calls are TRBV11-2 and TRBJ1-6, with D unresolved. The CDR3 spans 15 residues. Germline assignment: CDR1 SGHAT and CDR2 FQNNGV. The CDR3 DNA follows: TGTGCCAGCAACTTAGGTTCCCTACCTAATTCACCCCTCCACTTT. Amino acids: CASNLGSLPNSPLHF.